Each of the 32 T cell receptor beta chains below was sequenced from the same sample in a study of cytomegalovirus exposure and HLA in healthy donors (dated by TCRdb to the late 2010s). Library preparation was by the immunoSEQ multiplex PCR assay. TCRdb took this table from immuneACCESS and kept in-frame rearrangements with V and J called. Such tables lack part of the clones; where checked against another copy, unresolved V genes explain under half of the gap, and the rest is unexplained. This sample has roughly 280,000 clones in its table, and 80% to 90% of those were observed once. Over 0.95% of the sample comes from the top ten. Sequenced: PBMCs. Receptor source: a woman aged 18-29 years in good health and CMV-seronegative.

The genes are TRBV9 and TRBJ2-3, with no clear D. The CDR3 length is 13 residues. Germline V gene data show CDR1 as SGDLS and CDR2 as YYNGEE. V gave up 3 bases and J gave up 6 bases, with 11 bases separating them. The CDR3 DNA follows: TGTGCCAGCAGCGAAGCCCCCACCGATACGCAGTATTTT. This sequence encodes CASSEAPTDTQYF.

The CDR3 region is CASSGGGTYEQYF. The CDR3 coding sequence is TGTGCCAGCAGCGGGGGCGGGACCTACGAGCAGTACTTC. The gene calls are TRBV9 and TRBJ2-7; a weak D match, TRBD2 (6 bases). CDR3 length equals 13 residues. Trimming removed 3 bases from V and 2 bases from J, with 9 bases in between. CDR1 is SGDLS, CDR2 YYNGEE, per germline.

The count of this clone is one. The chain uses TRBV19 and TRBJ1-5; D gene uncertain. With 7 bases removed from V and 9 bases from J, the gap between germline ends came to 13 bases. Germline V gives CDR1 LNHDA, CDR2 SQIVND (reference sequence). The CDR3 extends over 12 amino acids. The CDR3 is CASTGPGGPQHF. The CDR3, as DNA: TGTGCCAGTACCGGACCCGGAGGGCCCCAGCATTTT.

Comments on this clone: One end of the junction is discordant with germline, which a read error may explain. The rearrangement uses TRBV7-7 and TRBJ2-5; 7 bases are shared with TRBD2. The CDR3 is made up of 15 amino acids. CDR1 is SSHAT, CDR2 FNYEAQ, per germline (reference sequence). The CDR3 bases are TGTGCTAGCAGCTTAGCGGGCCAGATCCAAGAGACCCAGTACTTC. Translation: CASSLAGQIQETQYF.

On this clone itself: The same CDR3 also results from other DNA sequences found in this sample. The gene calls are TRBV5-1 and TRBJ2-7, with 8 nucleotides matching TRBD1. CDR1 is SGHRS and CDR2 is YFSETQ in the germline V gene. Losses at the gene ends were 0 bases for V and 4 bases for J; bases not matched to a gene: 0. The CDR3 loop spans 13 amino acids. CDR3 sequence: CASSLGTGYEQYF. The DNA for the CDR3 is TGCGCCAGCAGCTTGGGGACAGGGTACGAGCAGTACTTC. Variable domain in full (rest from reference TRBV5-1 and TRBJ2-7): KAGVTQTPRYLIKTRGQQVTLSCSPISGHRSVSWYQQTPGQGLQFLFEYFSETQRNKGNFPGRFSGRQFSNSRSEMNVSTLELGDSALYLCASSLGTGYEQYFGPGTRLTVT.

This chain links TRBV29-1 with TRBJ2-3; 7 bases match TRBD2. With V trimmed by 5 bases and J by 2 bases, 7 bases remained unmatched. The germline gives CDR1 SQVTM, CDR2 ANQGSEA. CDR3 length: 14 amino acids. The CDR3: CSVPGGGYTDTQYF. The CDR3, as DNA: TGCAGCGTTCCTGGCGGGGGTTACACAGATACGCAGTATTTT.

V is TRBV27 and J is TRBJ2-7, with D possibly TRBD1 on 6 matching bases. Trimming stripped 4 bases from V and 0 bases from J, with 16 bases between. The CDR3 is 16 residues long. Germline V gene lookup returns CDR1 MNHEY and CDR2 SMNVEV (reference sequence). CDR3 protein: CASSSTTGGLSYEQYF. In DNA, the CDR3 is TGTGCCAGCAGTTCTACGACAGGTGGGCTCTCCTACGAGCAGTACTTC.

The rearrangement joins TRBV2 to TRBJ2-1; a weak D match, TRBD2 (6 bases). The germline gives CDR1 SNHLY, CDR2 FYNNEI. V was trimmed by 5 bases and J by 3 bases, leaving 14 bases between them. The CDR3 covers 15 residues. This CDR3 reads CASSLAEQHYNEQFF. CDR3 bases: TGTGCCAGCAGTTTAGCGGAGCAACACTACAATGAGCAGTTCTTC. The full variable domain, rest sourced from reference TRBV2 and TRBJ2-1, is EPEVTQTPSHQVTQMGQEVILRCVPISNHLYFYWYRQILGQKVEFLVSFYNNEISEKSEIFDDQFSVERPDGSNFTLKIRSTKLEDSAMYFCASSLAEQHYNEQFFGPGTRLTVL.

This clone was counted a few times. The chain uses TRBV27 and TRBJ2-7; D is perhaps TRBD1 (5 bases). Germline V gives CDR1 MNHEY, CDR2 SMNVEV (reference sequence). This CDR3 region has 14 residues. Trimming took 5 bases from V and 9 from J, leaving 20 bases between them. The CDR3 region is CASSLGASGRVQYF. DNA for the CDR3: TGTGCCAGCAGTCTAGGGGCTTCGGGCAGGGTGCAGTACTTC.

The chain is built from TRBV6-4 and TRBJ1-2; 9 bases fit TRBD1. The germline gives CDR1 MRHNA, CDR2 SNTAGT. V lost 2 bases to trimming and J lost 7 bases; unmatched junction nucleotides: 8. The CDR3 has 15 amino acids. The CDR3 coding sequence is TGTGCCAGCAGTGACGCTGGACAGGGGATGGGTGGCTACACCTTC. Amino acid sequence: CASSDAGQGMGGYTF.

Only a few counts were recorded for this clone. The J gene is TRBJ1-5, the V gene TRBV6-5; D is ambiguous. The CDR3 is made up of 13 amino acids. Germline V gene sequence: CDR1 MNHEY, CDR2 SVGAGI. Trimming took off 0 bases at V and 7 bases at J, with 7 bases between the two ends. The CDR3 nucleotides are TGTGCCAGCAGTTACTCGAGGGAGCAGCCCCAGCATTTT. Translated: CASSYSREQPQHF.

This clone was seen only a few times. V gene TRBV5-4 combines with J gene TRBJ1-1, with 9 bases fitting TRBD1. The ends lost 6 bases at V and 5 bases at J; junction bases unmatched: 5. The CDR3 is made up of 13 amino acids. Germline values: CDR1 SGHNT, CDR2 YYREEE (reference sequence). CDR3 residues: CASTLGQGTEAFF. For the CDR3, the DNA is TGTGCCAGCACCCTTGGACAGGGGACTGAAGCTTTCTTT.

This clone is a singleton in its sample. The genes are TRBV5-4 and TRBJ2-5; TRBD2 matches at 9 bases. The V and J ends lost 0 bases and 0 bases, in that order; junction bases with no gene match: 3. This CDR3 contains 16 residues. Germline V gene lookup returns CDR1 SGHNT and CDR2 YYREEE (reference sequence). The DNA of the CDR3 is TGTGCCAGCAGCTTGGTTACTAGCGGGTACCAAGAGACCCAGTACTTC. This sequence encodes CASSLVTSGYQETQYF.

The chain combines TRBV7-2 with TRBJ1-1; the D is unclear. The CDR3 runs 15 residues. Trimming removed 4 bases from V and 12 bases from J, with 24 bases in between. The V gene's germline CDR1 is SGHTA and CDR2 FQGNSA. CDR3 sequence (DNA): TGTGCCAGCAGCTCCCCGGGAGGAAGCGGAGGATCGACTTTCTTT. Translated: CASSSPGGSGGSTFF.

This rearrangement joins TRBV9 to TRBJ1-1; D not certain. The CDR3 has 15 amino acids. V gave up 4 bases and J gave up 0 bases, with 13 bases separating them. Per the germline V gene, CDR1 is SGDLS and CDR2 is YYNGEE. The CDR3 region has the DNA TGTGCCAGCAGCTCCTCGCCCGGGATGAACACTGAAGCTTTCTTT. Translating gives CASSSSPGMNTEAFF.

The chain has TRBV30 and TRBJ1-6, with 7 bases lining up with TRBD1. The ends lost 5 bases at V and 3 bases at J; junction bases unmatched: 1. Germline V gene sequence: CDR1 GTSNPN, CDR2 SVGIG (reference sequence). The length of the CDR3 is 13 residues. The CDR3 DNA follows: TGTGCCTGGGGGACAGACTATAATTCACCCCTCCACTTT. Its protein is CAWGTDYNSPLHF.

This sequence joins TRBV5-1 and TRBJ2-1; TRBD1 matches at 9 bases. CDR1 is SGHRS, CDR2 YFSETQ, per germline. Unmatched junction bases numbered 15, after V lost 4 bases and J lost 7 bases. This CDR3 contains 17 residues. This CDR3 reads CASSERYSGTGMNEQFF. In DNA, the CDR3 is TGCGCCAGCAGCGAGCGTTACTCCGGGACAGGGATGAATGAGCAGTTCTTC.

The CDR3 DNA sequence: TGCGCCAGCAGCCACGGGAACTACGAGCAGTACTTC. Protein product: CASSHGNYEQYF. V usage is TRBV4-1 and J usage is TRBJ2-7, with D maybe TRBD2 (5 bases). The V gene lost 3 bases and the J gene lost 3 bases, with 6 bases spanning the gap. The CDR3 spans 12 residues. Per the germline V gene, CDR1 is MGHRA and CDR2 is YSYEKL.

The V call is TRBV6-5, the J call TRBJ1-2, with D tentatively TRBD1 (5 bases). The V end was cut by 7 bases, the J end by 6 bases, with 15 bases between. The CDR3 is 13 residues long. Germline V gene data show CDR1 as MNHEY and CDR2 as SVGAGI. The CDR3 loop reads CASTWGSSNGYTF. CDR3 nucleotide sequence: TGTGCCAGCACTTGGGGCTCTTCCAATGGCTACACCTTC.

The chain links TRBV5-4 to TRBJ2-7; 8 nucleotides line up with TRBD1. Germline CDR1 SGHNT, CDR2 YYREEE (reference sequence). V lost 3 bases and J lost 1; bases outside the gene matches: 3. The CDR3 runs to 14 residues. This CDR3 is CASSSGQGSYEQYF. The DNA for the CDR3 is TGTGCCAGCAGCTCAGGACAGGGATCCTACGAGCAGTACTTC.

This clone was seen a few times. The genes are TRBV10-3 and TRBJ1-2; D might be TRBD1 (5 bases). The CDR3 spans 15 residues. V was pared by 0 bases and J by 6 bases, with 14 bases between. Germline loops: CDR1 ENHRY, CDR2 SYGVKD. In DNA form, the CDR3 reads TGTGCCATCAGTGAGTCAGTGGGCAGGGATGATGGCTACACCTTC. This sequence encodes CAISESVGRDDGYTF.

This chain connects TRBV10-3 to TRBJ2-3; 13 positions agree with TRBD2. The CDR3 contains 15 residues. CDR1 is ENHRY and CDR2 is SYGVKD in the germline V gene. V was clipped by 4 bases and J by 5 bases; unmatched bases: 3. As DNA, the CDR3 is TGTGCCATCAGTGGCACTAGCGGGAGGGGAGATACGCAGTATTTT. The encoded protein is CAISGTSGRGDTQYF.

The J gene is TRBJ1-1, the V gene TRBV18; 7 nucleotides align to TRBD1. CDR1 is KGHSH and CDR2 is LQKENI in the germline V gene. The CDR3 consists of 15 residues. Trimming cost V 2 bases and J 0 bases; bases outside gene matches: 3. Here the CDR3 DNA reads TGTGCCAGCTCACCATCGACAGGGATGAACACTGAAGCTTTCTTT. It is translated as CASSPSTGMNTEAFF.

The rearrangement links TRBV6-5 to TRBJ2-7; weak D call: TRBD1 (5 bases). The CDR3 consists of 15 residues. The germline CDR1 and CDR2 sequences are MNHEY and SVGAGI. Trimming cost V 5 bases and J 2 bases, with 16 bases left between them. The CDR3 region is CASSVQGIRTYEQYF. The CDR3 DNA reads as TGTGCCAGCAGTGTCCAGGGTATACGGACCTACGAGCAGTACTTC.

The V call is TRBV27, the J call TRBJ1-2; TRBD1 agrees at 7 bases. The V segment lost 8 bases and the J segment 4 bases; nucleotides outside the gene matches: 7. Germline V gene lookup returns CDR1 MNHEY and CDR2 SMNVEV (reference sequence). The CDR3 has 13 amino acids. This CDR3 reads CASGSRDSYGYTF. The CDR3 nucleotides read TGTGCCAGCGGGTCTCGGGACAGCTATGGCTACACCTTC.

V is TRBV7-9 and J is TRBJ2-7, with D maybe TRBD2 (6 bases). The CDR3 totals 15 residues. Trimming stripped 1 base from V and 6 bases from J, with 16 bases between. Per the germline V gene, CDR1 is SEHNR and CDR2 is FQNEAQ (reference sequence). The CDR3 here is CASSLGTGLSSEQYF. CDR3 coding DNA: TGTGCCAGCAGCTTAGGGACGGGACTGAGCAGCGAGCAGTACTTC.

This sequence joins TRBV30 and TRBJ1-1; D might be TRBD1 (5 bases). The CDR3 has 12 residues. V lost 7 bases and J lost 6, with 15 bases in between. Germline V CDR1 and CDR2: GTSNPN, SVGIG (reference sequence). CDR3 bases: TGTGCCTCCCCAGGGCTCCTCGCTGAAGCTTTCTTT. Translation gives CASPGLLAEAFF.

This clone was counted a few times. The CDR3 nucleotides are TGCAGCGTTCGGGACAGGGTCACTGAAGCTTTCTTT. Translating it yields CSVRDRVTEAFF. This chain joins TRBV29-1 and TRBJ1-1; TRBD1 matches at 9 bases. The V gene's germline CDR1 is SQVTM and CDR2 ANQGSEA. The CDR3 totals 12 residues. The trim removed 5 bases at V and 4 bases at J, leaving 2 bases unmatched.

The chain recombines TRBV19 with TRBJ1-6, with no clear D. Trimming pared 3 bases from V and 6 bases from J, leaving 9 bases between. There are 14 residues in the CDR3. Germline lookup yields CDR1 LNHDA and CDR2 SQIVND (reference sequence). CDR3 nucleotide sequence: TGTGCCAGTAGTATTGGAGATTTTAATTCACCCCTCCACTTT. Amino acids: CASSIGDFNSPLHF.

The rearrangement joins TRBV2 to TRBJ1-5, with D uncertain. Trimming cost V 11 bases and J 0 bases, with 14 bases left between them. The CDR3 length is 14 residues. CDR1 is SNHLY and CDR2 is FYNNEI in the germline V gene. CDR3 residues: CACARDFSNQPQHF. For the CDR3, the DNA is TGTGCCTGCGCGCGAGATTTTAGCAATCAGCCCCAGCATTTT.

The chain is built from TRBV6-1 and TRBJ2-7; maybe TRBD2 (6 bases). The CDR3 contains 14 residues. With 6 bases removed from V and 4 bases from J, the gap between germline ends came to 16 bases. CDR1 is MNHNS and CDR2 is SASEGT in the germline V gene. CDR3 loop: CASSRGTAVYEQYF. As DNA, the CDR3 is TGTGCCAGCAGCCGGGGGACGGCTGTATACGAGCAGTACTTC.

This clone was detected once. J is TRBJ2-2 and V is TRBV30; D unclear. This CDR3 is built from 11 residues. Germline loops: CDR1 GTSNPN, CDR2 SVGIG (reference sequence). V shed 0 bases and J shed 8 bases, with 4 bases lying between them. The CDR3 sequence: CAWSVRGELFF. As DNA, the CDR3 is TGTGCCTGGAGTGTACGGGGGGAGCTGTTTTTT.